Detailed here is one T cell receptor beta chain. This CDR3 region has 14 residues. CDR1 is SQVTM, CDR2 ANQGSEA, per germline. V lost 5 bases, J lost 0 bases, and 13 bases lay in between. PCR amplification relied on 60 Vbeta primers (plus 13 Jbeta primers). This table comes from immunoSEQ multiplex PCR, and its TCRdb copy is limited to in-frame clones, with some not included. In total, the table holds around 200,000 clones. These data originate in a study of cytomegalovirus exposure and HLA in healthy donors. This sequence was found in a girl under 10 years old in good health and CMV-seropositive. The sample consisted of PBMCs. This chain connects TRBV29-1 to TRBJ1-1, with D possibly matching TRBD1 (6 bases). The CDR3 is CSVIRQGMNTEAFF. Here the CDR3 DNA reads TGCAGCGTTATCCGGCAGGGGATGAACACTGAAGCTTTCTTT.